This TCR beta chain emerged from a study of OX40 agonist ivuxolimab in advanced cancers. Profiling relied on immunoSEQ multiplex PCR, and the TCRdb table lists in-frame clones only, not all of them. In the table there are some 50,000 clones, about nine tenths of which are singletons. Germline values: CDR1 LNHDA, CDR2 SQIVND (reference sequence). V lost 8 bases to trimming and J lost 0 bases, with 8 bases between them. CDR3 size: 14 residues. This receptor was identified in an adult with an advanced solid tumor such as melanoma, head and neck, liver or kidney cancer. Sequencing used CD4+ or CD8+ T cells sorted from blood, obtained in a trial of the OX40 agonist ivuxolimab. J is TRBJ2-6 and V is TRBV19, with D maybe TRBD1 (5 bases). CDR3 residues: CASVQDSGANVLTF. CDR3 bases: TGTGCCAGTGTACAGGACTCTGGGGCCAACGTCCTGACTTTC. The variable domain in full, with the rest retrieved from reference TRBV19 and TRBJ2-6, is DGGITQSPKYLFRKEGQNVTLSCEQNLNHDAMYWYRQDPGQGLRLIYYSQIVNDFQKGDIAEGYSVSREKKESFPLTVTSAQKNPTAFYLCASVQDSGANVLTFGAGSRLTVL.